This entry lists 20 T cell receptor beta chains sequenced from one sample in a study of patients and donors after allogeneic stem cell transplantation (dated by TCRdb to 2020 to 2021). The library was made by RT-PCR. TCRdb records NextSeq 550 as the sequencer. The public sequencing data were trimmed at Q25 with fastp and processed into clonotypes with MiXCR by TCRdb, which kept only in-frame beta chains. Rows with a matching CDR3 protein are joined into one entry that keeps the most common DNA and genes. The table for this sample lists approximately 140,000 distinct CDR3 sequences; over 30% of them were counted only once. Together, the top ten hold 40% to 55% of the sample. Sequencing was done on a sample of blood, either unsorted or a sorted T cell fraction (not recorded which). These receptors came from a human donor who was either an allogeneic HSCT recipient or a stem cell or donor lymphocyte infusion donor (not recorded which). It is not recorded whose cells these are; they may come from a transplant donor.

The chain carries TRBV9 and TRBJ2-1; 9 bases fit TRBD2. Per the germline V gene, CDR1 is SGDLS and CDR2 is YYNGEE. This CDR3 region has 19 residues. With 0 bases clipped from V and 0 bases from J, the junction kept 10 bases outside the gene matches. CDR3 coding DNA: TGTGCCAGCAGCGTAGAGGGTAGCGGGGGCCCTAGCTCCTACAATGAGCAGTTCTTC. It codes for CASSVEGSGGPSSYNEQFF.

This clonotype came up many times. V usage is TRBV5-1 and J usage is TRBJ1-1; maybe TRBD1 (5 bases). Germline lookup yields CDR1 SGHRS and CDR2 YFSETQ. The CDR3 runs 14 residues. Trimming left V 3 bases short and J 3 bases short, with 12 bases between. CDR3 protein: CASSSLGGYTEAFF. In DNA form, the CDR3 reads TGCGCCAGCAGCTCCCTCGGGGGTTACACTGAAGCTTTCTTT.

This clonotype was recorded many times. This chain joins TRBV5-5 and TRBJ1-6, with 7 bases that match TRBD1. The CDR3 runs to 14 residues. The germline V gene encodes CDR1 SGHKS and CDR2 YYEKEE (reference sequence). With 3 bases clipped from V and 6 bases from J, the junction kept 3 bases outside the gene matches. As DNA, the CDR3 is TGTGCCAGCAGCTCGACAGGGCTTAATTCACCCCTCCACTTT. This encodes CASSSTGLNSPLHF. The full variable domain, with the rest looked up from reference TRBV5-5 and TRBJ1-6, is DAGVTQSPTHLIKTRGQQVTLRCSPISGHKSVSWYQQVLGQGPQFIFQYYEKEERGRGNFPDRFSARQFPNYSSELNVNALLLGDSALYLCASSSTGLNSPLHFGNGTRLTVT.

The CDR3 loop is CASRYRDSPLHF. As DNA, the CDR3 is TGTGCCAGCAGATACAGGGATTCACCCCTCCACTTT. V is TRBV27 and J is TRBJ1-6, with D possibly being TRBD1 (6 bases). The germline V gene encodes CDR1 MNHEY and CDR2 SMNVEV (reference sequence). Between the trimmed V and J ends, which lost 6 bases and 8 bases, there was a span of 8 bases. CDR3 size: 12 residues.

In this sample, this clonotype turned up a few times. The genes are TRBV7-9 and TRBJ2-4; D possibly uses TRBD1 or TRBD2 (7 bases each). The CDR3 is 15 amino acids. CDR1 and CDR2 from the germline V gene are SEHNR and FQNEAQ (reference sequence). With 5 bases removed from V and 8 bases from J, the gap between germline ends came to 19 bases. The CDR3 sequence: CASSPQGEGRDIQYF. The DNA for the CDR3 is TGTGCCAGCAGCCCCCAGGGGGAGGGTCGGGACATTCAGTACTTC. Using reference TRBV7-9 and TRBJ2-4 for the parts outside the CDR3, the full variable domain is DTGVSQNPRHKITKRGQNVTFRCDPISEHNRLYWYRQTLGQGPEFLTYFQNEAQLEKSRLLSDRFSAERPKGSFSTLEIQRTEQGDSAMYLCASSPQGEGRDIQYFGAGTRLSVL.

There are a few counts of this clonotype. The J gene is TRBJ2-3, the V gene TRBV7-2; 11 nucleotides agree with TRBD2. The V and J ends lost 5 bases and 4 bases, in that order; junction bases with no gene match: 8. Germline CDR1 reads SGHTA; CDR2 reads FQGNSA. The CDR3 is made up of 16 amino acids. The CDR3, as DNA: TGTGCCAGCAGCCCTAGCGGGGGGCGAAGCGCAGATACGCAGTATTTT. It yields the protein CASSPSGGRSADTQYF.

The rearrangement uses TRBV5-6 and TRBJ2-3; D unclear. V lost 2 bases, J lost 0 bases, and 4 bases lay in between. The CDR3 extends over 13 amino acids. Germline V gives CDR1 SGHDT, CDR2 YYEEEE. CDR3 loop: CASSFPSTDTQYF. The CDR3 bases are TGTGCCAGCAGCTTCCCTAGCACAGATACGCAGTATTTT.

This clonotype was picked up many times. The chain uses TRBV20-1 and TRBJ1-6; TRBD1 is a possible D gene (5 bases). The CDR3 length is 13 residues. The germline CDR1 and CDR2 sequences are DFQATT and SNEGSKA (reference sequence). Trimming stripped 0 bases from V and 7 bases from J, with 7 bases between. CDR3 amino acids: CSARDRANSPLHF. As DNA, the CDR3 is TGCAGTGCTAGAGACAGGGCCAATTCACCCCTCCACTTT.

This clonotype was picked up a small number of times. The J gene is TRBJ2-3, the V gene TRBV2; D remains ambiguous. The CDR3 sequence is 16 residues long. Trimming pared 5 bases from V and 2 bases from J, leaving 17 bases between. Germline lookup yields CDR1 SNHLY and CDR2 FYNNEI. Here the CDR3 reads CASSLIRQAHTDTQYF. The CDR3 nucleotides read TGTGCCAGCAGTTTAATAAGGCAGGCACACACAGATACGCAGTATTTT.

V usage is TRBV5-1 and J usage is TRBJ1-2; tentatively, D is TRBD1 (5 bases). CDR3 size: 16 residues. V gave up 4 bases and J gave up 2 bases, with 18 bases separating them. CDR1 is SGHRS, CDR2 YFSETQ, per germline. The CDR3: CASSQTVVGGNYGYTF. For the CDR3, the DNA is TGCGCCAGCAGCCAGACAGTAGTTGGGGGGAACTATGGCTACACCTTC.

The V gene is TRBV12-3 or TRBV12-4, the J gene TRBJ1-1; maybe TRBD1 (5 bases). CDR3 length: 13 residues. V dropped 5 bases and J dropped 3 bases, with 10 bases sitting between them. CDR3 DNA: TGTGCCAGCAGTGCTCAGGGTTACACTGAAGCTTTCTTT. Amino acids: CASSAQGYTEAFF.

The chain couples TRBV6-6 to TRBJ2-7, with 9 bases aligning to TRBD1. The V segment lost 4 bases and the J segment 4 bases; nucleotides outside the gene matches: 11. CDR3 length equals 16 residues. The germline gives CDR1 MNHNY, CDR2 SVGAGI (reference sequence). CDR3 amino acids: CASSFQTGTGLYEQYV. The CDR3, as DNA: TGTGCCAGCAGTTTCCAGACCGGGACAGGGCTGTACGAGCAGTACGTC.

This clonotype was observed a handful of times. This CDR3 is CSARDDRTGRETEAFF. DNA for the CDR3: TGCAGTGCTAGAGATGACCGGACAGGGAGGGAAACTGAAGCTTTCTTT. The chain couples TRBV20-1 to TRBJ1-1; 8 positions match TRBD1. Unmatched junction bases numbered 11, after V lost 0 bases and J lost 5 bases. The CDR3 totals 16 residues. Germline lookup yields CDR1 DFQATT and CDR2 SNEGSKA (reference sequence).

The V call is TRBV9, the J call TRBJ2-7; TRBD2 matches at 7 bases. J was trimmed by 3 bases and V by 1 base; bases with no gene match: 4. Germline V gene lookup returns CDR1 SGDLS and CDR2 YYNGEE. The CDR3 totals 14 residues. This CDR3 reads CASSVTGRIYEQYF. Here the CDR3 DNA reads TGTGCCAGCAGCGTAACCGGGAGGATCTACGAGCAGTACTTC.

This clonotype has only a few counts. The chain links TRBV7-8 to TRBJ1-6; weak D call: TRBD1 (5 bases). Germline-derived CDR1 and CDR2 are SGHVS and FQNEAQ. V was clipped by 3 bases and J by 7 bases, with 13 bases between them. The CDR3 covers 15 residues. The CDR3 region is CASSFTGQGNSPLHF. CDR3 bases: TGTGCCAGCAGCTTCACGGGGCAAGGGAATTCACCCCTCCACTTT.

This clonotype was seen a handful of times. V and J are TRBV18 and TRBJ1-4; TRBD1 aligns across 8 bases. The CDR3 contains 12 residues. Germline V gene lookup returns CDR1 KGHSH and CDR2 LQKENI. As DNA, the CDR3 is TGTGGACAGGGGCGGCAGGGGGAAAAACTGTTTTTT. It is translated as CGQGRQGEKLFF.

This chain joins TRBV7-2 and TRBJ1-2, with 8 bases lining up with TRBD1. The CDR3 totals 14 residues. Germline assignment: CDR1 SGHTA and CDR2 FQGNSA. V was pared by 5 bases and J by 3 bases, with 5 bases of the junction left unmatched. CDR3 sequence (DNA): TGTGCCAGCAGCCCACGGACAGGGCACTATGGCTACACCTTC. Translating gives CASSPRTGHYGYTF.

The count of this clonotype is one. The chain couples TRBV28 to TRBJ2-5; 10 bases map to TRBD2. J lost 2 bases, V lost 3 bases, and 9 bases had no gene match. In germline, CDR1 is MDHEN, CDR2 SYDVKM. The CDR3 spans 17 residues. CDR3 protein: CASSFPSGGLSQETQYF. The CDR3 DNA reads as TGTGCCAGCAGTTTTCCTAGCGGGGGATTAAGTCAAGAGACCCAGTACTTC.

V gene TRBV7-2 combines with J gene TRBJ2-3; weak D call: TRBD2 (6 bases). The CDR3 loop spans 15 amino acids. V was shortened by 4 bases and J by 0 bases, with 11 bases between the two germline ends. Germline values: CDR1 SGHTA, CDR2 FQGNSA. CDR3 bases: TGTGCCAGCAGCTCCCCCGGGGGAAGCACAGATACGCAGTATTTT. Translation: CASSSPGGSTDTQYF.

This rearrangement joins TRBV28 to TRBJ2-5, with 8 bases matching TRBD2. Germline lookup yields CDR1 MDHEN and CDR2 SYDVKM. Unmatched junction bases numbered 3, after V lost 4 bases and J lost 5 bases. The CDR3 is made up of 13 amino acids. The CDR3 nucleotides read TGTGCCAGCAGTTCGGGACTAGTGGAGACCCAGTACTTC. Translating it yields CASSSGLVETQYF.